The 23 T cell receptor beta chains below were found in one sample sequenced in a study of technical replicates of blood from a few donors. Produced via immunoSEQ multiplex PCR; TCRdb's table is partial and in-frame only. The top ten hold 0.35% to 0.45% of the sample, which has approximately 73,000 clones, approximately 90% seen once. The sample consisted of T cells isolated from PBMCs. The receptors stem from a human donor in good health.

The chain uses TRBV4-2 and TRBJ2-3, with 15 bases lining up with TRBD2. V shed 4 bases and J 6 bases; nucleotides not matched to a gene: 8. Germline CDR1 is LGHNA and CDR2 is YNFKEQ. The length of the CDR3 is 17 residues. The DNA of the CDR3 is TGTGCCAGCAGCCCCATCGGGACTAGCGGGAGGTCGGATACGCAGTATTTT. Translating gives CASSPIGTSGRSDTQYF.

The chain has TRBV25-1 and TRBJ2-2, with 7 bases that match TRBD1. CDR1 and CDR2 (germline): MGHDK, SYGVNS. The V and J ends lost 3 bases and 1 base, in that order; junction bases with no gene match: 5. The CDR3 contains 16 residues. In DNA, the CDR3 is TGTGCCAGCAGTGATCCCCGACAGGGGAACACCGGGGAGCTGTTTTTT. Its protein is CASSDPRQGNTGELFF.

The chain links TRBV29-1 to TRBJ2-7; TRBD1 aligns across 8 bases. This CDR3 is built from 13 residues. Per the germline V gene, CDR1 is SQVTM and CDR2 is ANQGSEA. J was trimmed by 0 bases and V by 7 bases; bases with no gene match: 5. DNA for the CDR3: TGCAGCGCGACAGGGGCGCACTCCTACGAGCAGTACTTC. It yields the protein CSATGAHSYEQYF.

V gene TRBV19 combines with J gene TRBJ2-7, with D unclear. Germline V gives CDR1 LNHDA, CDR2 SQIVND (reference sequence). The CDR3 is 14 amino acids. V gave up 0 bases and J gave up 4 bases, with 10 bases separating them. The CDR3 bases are TGTGCCAGTAGTATAGACGCTAGTCAGTACGAGCAGTACTTC. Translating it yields CASSIDASQYEQYF.

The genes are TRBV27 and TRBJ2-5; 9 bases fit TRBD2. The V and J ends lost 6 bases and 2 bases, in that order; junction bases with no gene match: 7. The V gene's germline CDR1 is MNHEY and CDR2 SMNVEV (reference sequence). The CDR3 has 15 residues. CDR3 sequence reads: CASSPPAGGQETQYF. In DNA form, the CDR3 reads TGTGCCAGCAGCCCACCAGCGGGAGGACAAGAGACCCAGTACTTC.

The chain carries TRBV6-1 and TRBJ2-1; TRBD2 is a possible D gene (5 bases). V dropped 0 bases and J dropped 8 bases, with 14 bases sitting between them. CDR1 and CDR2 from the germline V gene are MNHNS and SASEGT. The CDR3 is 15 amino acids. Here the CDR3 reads CASSEAVASWDEQFF. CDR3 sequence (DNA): TGTGCCAGCAGTGAAGCAGTTGCTAGCTGGGATGAGCAGTTCTTC.

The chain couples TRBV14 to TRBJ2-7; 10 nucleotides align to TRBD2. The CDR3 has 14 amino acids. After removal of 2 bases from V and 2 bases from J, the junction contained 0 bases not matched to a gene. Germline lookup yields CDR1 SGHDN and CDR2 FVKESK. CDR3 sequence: CASSQLAGAYEQYF. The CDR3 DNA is TGTGCCAGCAGCCAACTAGCGGGAGCCTACGAGCAGTACTTC.

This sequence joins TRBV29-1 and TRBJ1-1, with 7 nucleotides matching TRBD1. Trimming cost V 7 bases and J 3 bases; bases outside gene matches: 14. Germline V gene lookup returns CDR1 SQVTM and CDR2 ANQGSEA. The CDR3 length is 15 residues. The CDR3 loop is CSAPRGGGVDTEAFF. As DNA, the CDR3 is TGCAGCGCCCCGCGAGGGGGCGGGGTGGACACTGAAGCTTTCTTT.

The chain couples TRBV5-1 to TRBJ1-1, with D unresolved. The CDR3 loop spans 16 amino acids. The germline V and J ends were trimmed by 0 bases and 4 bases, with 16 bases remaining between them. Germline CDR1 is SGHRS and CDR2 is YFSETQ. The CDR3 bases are TGCGCCAGCAGCTTGGGGGCAACTCGAGCGGGCACTGAAGCTTTCTTT. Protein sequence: CASSLGATRAGTEAFF.

CDR3 DNA: TGTGCCAGCAGTTCTGGGGCCGGGGGTCAGCCCCAGCATTTT. Translation: CASSSGAGGQPQHF. The chain is built from TRBV27 and TRBJ1-5; a weak D match, TRBD1 (5 bases). The V gene's germline CDR1 is MNHEY and CDR2 SMNVEV (reference sequence). V was trimmed by 4 bases and J by 6 bases, leaving 13 bases between them. The CDR3 spans 14 residues.

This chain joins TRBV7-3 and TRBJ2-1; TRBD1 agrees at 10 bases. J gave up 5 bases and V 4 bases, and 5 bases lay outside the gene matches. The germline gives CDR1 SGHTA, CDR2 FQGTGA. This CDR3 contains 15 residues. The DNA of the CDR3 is TGTGCCAGCAGCTCCCCCGGGACAGGGGACAATGAGCAGTTCTTC. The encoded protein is CASSSPGTGDNEQFF.

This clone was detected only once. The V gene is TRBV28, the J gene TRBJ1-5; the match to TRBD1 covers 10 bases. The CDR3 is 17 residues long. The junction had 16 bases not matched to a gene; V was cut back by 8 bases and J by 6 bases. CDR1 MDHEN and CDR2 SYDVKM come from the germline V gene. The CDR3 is CASPPTGDRGMGQPQHF. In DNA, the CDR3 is TGTGCCAGCCCTCCTACCGGGGACAGGGGTATGGGTCAGCCCCAGCATTTT.

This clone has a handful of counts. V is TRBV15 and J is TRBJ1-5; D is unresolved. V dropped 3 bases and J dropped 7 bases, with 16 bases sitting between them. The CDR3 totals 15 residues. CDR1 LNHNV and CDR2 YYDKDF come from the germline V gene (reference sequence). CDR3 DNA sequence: TGTGCCACCAGCAGTTCGGTGGAGGGAGGACAGCCCCAGCATTTT. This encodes CATSSSVEGGQPQHF.

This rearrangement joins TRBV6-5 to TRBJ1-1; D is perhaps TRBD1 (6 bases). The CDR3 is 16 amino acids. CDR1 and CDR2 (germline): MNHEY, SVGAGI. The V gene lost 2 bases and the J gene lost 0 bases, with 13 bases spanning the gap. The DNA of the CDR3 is TGTGCCAGCAGTTACAGACAGAGGGGGATGAACACTGAAGCTTTCTTT. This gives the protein CASSYRQRGMNTEAFF.

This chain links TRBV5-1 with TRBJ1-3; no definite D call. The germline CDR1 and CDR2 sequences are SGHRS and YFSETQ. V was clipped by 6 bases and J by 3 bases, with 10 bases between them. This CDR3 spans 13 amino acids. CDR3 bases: TGCGCCAGCACGGAGTACAATGGAAACACCATATATTTT. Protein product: CASTEYNGNTIYF.

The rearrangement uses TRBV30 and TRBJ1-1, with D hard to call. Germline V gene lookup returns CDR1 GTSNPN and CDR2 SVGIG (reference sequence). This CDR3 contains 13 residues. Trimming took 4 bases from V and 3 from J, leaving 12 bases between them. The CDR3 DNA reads TGTGCCTGGATGCAGTCGCCCTACACTGAAGCTTTCTTT. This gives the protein CAWMQSPYTEAFF. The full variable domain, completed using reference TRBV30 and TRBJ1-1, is SQTIHQWPATLVQPVGSPLSLECTVEGTSNPNLYWYRQAAGRGLQLLFYSVGIGQISSEVPQNLSASRPQDRQFILSSKKLLLSDSGFYLCAWMQSPYTEAFFGQGTRLTVV.

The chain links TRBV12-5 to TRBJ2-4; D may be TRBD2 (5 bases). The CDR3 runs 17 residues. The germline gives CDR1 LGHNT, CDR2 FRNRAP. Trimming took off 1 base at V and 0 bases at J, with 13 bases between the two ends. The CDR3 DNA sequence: TGTGCTAGTGGTTTGGGGTATGTTGAGGGAGCCAAAAACATTCAGTACTTC. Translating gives CASGLGYVEGAKNIQYF.

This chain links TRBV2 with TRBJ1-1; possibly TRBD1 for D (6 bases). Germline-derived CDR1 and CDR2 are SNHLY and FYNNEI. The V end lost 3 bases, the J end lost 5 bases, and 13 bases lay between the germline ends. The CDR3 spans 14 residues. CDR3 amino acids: CASSDRQAYTEAFF. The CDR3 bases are TGTGCCAGCAGTGATAGACAGGCTTATACTGAAGCTTTCTTT.

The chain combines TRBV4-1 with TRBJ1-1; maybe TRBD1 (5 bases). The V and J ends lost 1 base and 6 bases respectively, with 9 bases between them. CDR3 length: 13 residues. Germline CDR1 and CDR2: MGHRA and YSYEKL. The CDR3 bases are TGCGCCAGCAGCCAAGCAGGGAGGGCTGAAGCTTTCTTT. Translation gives CASSQAGRAEAFF.

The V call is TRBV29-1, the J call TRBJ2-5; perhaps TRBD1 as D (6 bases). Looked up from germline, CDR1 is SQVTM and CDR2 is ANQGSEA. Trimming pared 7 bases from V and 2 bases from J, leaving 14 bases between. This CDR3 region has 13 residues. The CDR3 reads CSGKNRVQETQYF. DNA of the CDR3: TGCAGCGGTAAGAACAGGGTACAAGAGACCCAGTACTTC.

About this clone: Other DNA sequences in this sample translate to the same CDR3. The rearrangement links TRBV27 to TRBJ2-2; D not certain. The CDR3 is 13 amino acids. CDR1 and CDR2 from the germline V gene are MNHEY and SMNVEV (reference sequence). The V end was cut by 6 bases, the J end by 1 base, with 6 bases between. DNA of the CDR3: TGTGCCAGCAGGCCAGGGAACACCGGGGAGCTGTTTTTT. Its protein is CASRPGNTGELFF.

CDR3 loop: CASSLDPGGAYEQYF. CDR3 nucleotides: TGTGCCAGCAGCTTAGATCCCGGCGGGGCCTACGAGCAGTACTTC. The chain carries TRBV11-2 and TRBJ2-7; a possible D gene is TRBD2 (6 bases). Germline loops: CDR1 SGHAT, CDR2 FQNNGV. The CDR3 is 15 amino acids. V was pared by 0 bases and J by 2 bases, with 11 bases between.

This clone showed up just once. CDR3 sequence (DNA): TGTGCCAGCAGCTCTAGCGGGAGGGCCTGGAATGAGCAGTTCTTC. Its translation is CASSSSGRAWNEQFF. The chain uses TRBV13 and TRBJ2-1; TRBD2 aligns across 12 bases. V lost 4 bases to trimming and J lost 7 bases; unmatched junction nucleotides: 5. CDR3 size: 15 residues. Germline V lookup: CDR1 PRHDT, CDR2 FYEKMQ (reference sequence).